This TCR beta chain was observed in a study of beta chain features in type 1 diabetes. Expressed TCRB transcripts got sequenced, as all isolated RNA was reverse transcribed. Profiled with immunoSEQ multiplex PCR; TCRdb holds only in-frame clones, not every one. This table holds hundreds of thousands of clones, 25% to 35% found once. Per germline, CDR1 ENHRY and CDR2 SYGVKD. J was trimmed by 5 bases and V by 11 bases; bases with no gene match: 5. This CDR3 is 13 amino acids long. Specimen: naive CD4+ T cells from blood. The clonotype originates from a man younger than 35 in good health. This sequence joins TRBV10-3 and TRBJ2-1; 11 bases agree with TRBD2. CDR3 loop: CADLAGGNNEQFF. In nucleotides, the CDR3 is TGTGCCGACCTAGCGGGAGGTAACAATGAGCAGTTCTTC.